This T cell receptor (beta chain) was sequenced during a study of long-term antiretroviral therapy in people with HIV. Whole-study findings and limits: HIV repertoires had narrower CDR3 length ranges than controls. Once patients were on ART, diversity went higher but still fell short of transplant donor controls. Every time point showed a repertoire led by clones expanded before ART.

The CDR3 is 14 amino acids. With 4 bases removed from V and 2 bases from J, the gap between germline ends came to 12 bases. The germline V gene encodes CDR1 KGHSH and CDR2 LQKENI. A remark on this clone: Antigen: not known.

In the United States, treatment was given to all participants with HIV. Running of the v3.0 immunoSEQ assay took place at survey level. TCRdb's table, derived via immunoSEQ multiplex PCR, lists solely in-frame clones and lacks some. Of 20,000 to 25,000 clones in the sample, 82% were seen once. The genes are TRBV18 and TRBJ2-7, with no clear D. Sequencing used unsorted PBMCs, obtained 2.3 to 2.5 years after starting antiretroviral therapy. This clonotype was sampled from a man aged 40-55 years with HIV. CDR3 amino acids: CASSRREDTYEQYF. The CDR3 bases are TGTGCCAGCTCACGACGAGAGGATACCTACGAGCAGTACTTC. The full variable domain, completed using reference TRBV18 and TRBJ2-7, is NAGVMQNPRHLVRRRGQEARLRCSPMKGHSHVYWYRQLPEEGLKFMVYLQKENIIDESGMPKERFSAEFPKEGPSILRIQQVVRGDSAAYFCASSRREDTYEQYFGPGTRLTVT.